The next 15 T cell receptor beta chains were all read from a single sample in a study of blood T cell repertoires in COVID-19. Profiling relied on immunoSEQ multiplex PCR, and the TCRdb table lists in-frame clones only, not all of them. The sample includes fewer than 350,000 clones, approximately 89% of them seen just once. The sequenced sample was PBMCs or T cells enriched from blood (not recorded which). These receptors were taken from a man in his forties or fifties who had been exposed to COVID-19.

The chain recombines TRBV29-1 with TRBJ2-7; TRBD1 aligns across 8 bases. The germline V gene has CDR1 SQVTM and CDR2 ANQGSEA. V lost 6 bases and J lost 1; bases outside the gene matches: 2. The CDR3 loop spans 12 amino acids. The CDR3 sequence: CSVQGASYEQYF. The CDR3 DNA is TGCAGCGTCCAGGGGGCATCCTACGAGCAGTACTTC.

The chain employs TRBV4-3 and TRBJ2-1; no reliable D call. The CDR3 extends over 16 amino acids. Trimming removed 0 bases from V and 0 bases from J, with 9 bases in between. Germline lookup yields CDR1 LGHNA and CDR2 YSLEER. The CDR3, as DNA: TGCGCCAGCAGCCAAGATGCCTATAGCTCCTACAATGAGCAGTTCTTC. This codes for CASSQDAYSSYNEQFF.

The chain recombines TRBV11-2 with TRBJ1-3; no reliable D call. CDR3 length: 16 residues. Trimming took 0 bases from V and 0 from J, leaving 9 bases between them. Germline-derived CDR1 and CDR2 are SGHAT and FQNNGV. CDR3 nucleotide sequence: TGTGCCAGCAGCTTAGATAGCGGGGTCTCTGGAAACACCATATATTTT. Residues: CASSLDSGVSGNTIYF.

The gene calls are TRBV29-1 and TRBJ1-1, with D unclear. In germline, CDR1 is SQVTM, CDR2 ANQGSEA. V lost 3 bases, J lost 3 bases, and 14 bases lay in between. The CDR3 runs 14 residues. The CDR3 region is CSVDPPERDTEAFF. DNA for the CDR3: TGCAGCGTTGATCCCCCCGAACGAGACACTGAAGCTTTCTTT. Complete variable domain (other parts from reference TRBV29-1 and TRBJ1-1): SAVISQKPSRDICQRGTSLTIQCQVDSQVTMMFWYRQQPGQSLTLIATANQGSEATYESGFVIDKFPISRPNLTFSTLTVSNMSPEDSSIYLCSVDPPERDTEAFFGQGTRLTVV.

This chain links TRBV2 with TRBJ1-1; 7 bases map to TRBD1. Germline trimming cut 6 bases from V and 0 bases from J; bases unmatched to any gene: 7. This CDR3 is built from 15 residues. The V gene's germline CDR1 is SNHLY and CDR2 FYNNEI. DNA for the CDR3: TGTGCCAGCAGCGACGCAGGGGGAATGAACACTGAAGCTTTCTTT. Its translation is CASSDAGGMNTEAFF.

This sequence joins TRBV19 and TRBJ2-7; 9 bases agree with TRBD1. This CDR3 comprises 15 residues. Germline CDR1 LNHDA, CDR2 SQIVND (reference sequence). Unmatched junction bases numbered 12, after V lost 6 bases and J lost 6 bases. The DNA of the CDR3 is TGTGCCAGTAGACTGCAGGGACAGGGTTCGACCGAGCAGTACTTC. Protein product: CASRLQGQGSTEQYF. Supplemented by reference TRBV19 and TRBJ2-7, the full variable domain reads DGGITQSPKYLFRKEGQNVTLSCEQNLNHDAMYWYRQDPGQGLRLIYYSQIVNDFQKGDIAEGYSVSREKKESFPLTVTSAQKNPTAFYLCASRLQGQGSTEQYFGPGTRLTVT.

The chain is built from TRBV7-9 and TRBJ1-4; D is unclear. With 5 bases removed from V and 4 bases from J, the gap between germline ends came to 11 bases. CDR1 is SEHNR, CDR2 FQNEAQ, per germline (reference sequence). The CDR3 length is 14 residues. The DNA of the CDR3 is TGTGCCAGCAGCCCCCGGAGAAATAATGAAAAACTGTTTTTT. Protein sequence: CASSPRRNNEKLFF.

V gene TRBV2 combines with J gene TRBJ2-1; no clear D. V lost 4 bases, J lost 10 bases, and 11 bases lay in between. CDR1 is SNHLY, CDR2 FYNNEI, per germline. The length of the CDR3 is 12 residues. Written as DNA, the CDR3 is TGTGCCAGCAGTGTCTGGAGTCCGGAGCAGTTCTTC. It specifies CASSVWSPEQFF.

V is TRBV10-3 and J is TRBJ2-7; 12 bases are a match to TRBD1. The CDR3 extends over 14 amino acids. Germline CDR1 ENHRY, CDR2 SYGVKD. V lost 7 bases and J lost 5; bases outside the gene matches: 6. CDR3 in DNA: TGTGCCATCACCCGGGACAGGGGGCAAAACGAGCAGTACTTC. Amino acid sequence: CAITRDRGQNEQYF.

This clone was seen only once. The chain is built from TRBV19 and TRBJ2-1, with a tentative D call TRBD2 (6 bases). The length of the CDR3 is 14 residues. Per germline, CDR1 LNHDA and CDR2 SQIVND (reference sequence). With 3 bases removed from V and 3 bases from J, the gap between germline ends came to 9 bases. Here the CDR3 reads CASSIGGVYNEQFF. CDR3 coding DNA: TGTGCCAGTAGTATCGGGGGAGTCTACAATGAGCAGTTCTTC.

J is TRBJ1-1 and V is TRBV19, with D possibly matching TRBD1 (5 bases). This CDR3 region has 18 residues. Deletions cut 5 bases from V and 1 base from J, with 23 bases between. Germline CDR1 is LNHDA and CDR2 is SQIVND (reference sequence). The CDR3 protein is CASSPLIGGAGSNTEAFF. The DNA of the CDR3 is TGTGCCAGTAGTCCGCTGATTGGCGGGGCGGGGTCGAACACTGAAGCTTTCTTT.

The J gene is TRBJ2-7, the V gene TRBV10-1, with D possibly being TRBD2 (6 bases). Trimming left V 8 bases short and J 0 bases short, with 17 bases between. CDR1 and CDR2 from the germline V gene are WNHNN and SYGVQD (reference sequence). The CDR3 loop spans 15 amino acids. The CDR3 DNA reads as TGCGCCAGCGGTTCTTGTAGCGGAAGCTCCTACGAGCAGTACTTC. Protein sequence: CASGSCSGSSYEQYF.

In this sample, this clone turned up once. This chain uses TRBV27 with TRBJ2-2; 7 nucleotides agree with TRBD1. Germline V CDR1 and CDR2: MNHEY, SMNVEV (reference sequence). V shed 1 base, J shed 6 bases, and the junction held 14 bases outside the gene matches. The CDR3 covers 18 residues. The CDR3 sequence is CASSLFSGGVGFPGELFF. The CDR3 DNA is TGTGCCAGCAGTTTATTCTCAGGGGGAGTCGGTTTTCCCGGGGAGCTGTTTTTT.

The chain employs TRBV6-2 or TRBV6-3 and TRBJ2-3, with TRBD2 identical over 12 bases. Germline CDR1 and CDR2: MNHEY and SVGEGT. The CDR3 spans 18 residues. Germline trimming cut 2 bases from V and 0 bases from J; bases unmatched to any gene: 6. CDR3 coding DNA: TGTGCCAGCAGTTACGATGCTAGCGGGAGGGATAGCACAGATACGCAGTATTTT. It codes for CASSYDASGRDSTDTQYF.

The CDR3 nucleotides are TGTGCCAGCAGCACTTGGACAGGGAGGGAGGTAGTCACCGGGGAGCTGTTTTTT. It codes for CASSTWTGREVVTGELFF. The chain combines TRBV11-3 with TRBJ2-2; D may be TRBD1 (8 bases). Trimming cost V 5 bases and J 4 bases, with 23 bases left between them. Germline lookup yields CDR1 SGHNT and CDR2 YENEEA. The CDR3 contains 18 residues.